This T cell receptor beta chain was retrieved from a study of T cells in Graves' hyperthyroidism and ophthalmopathy (dated by TCRdb to the late 2010s). Study-wide context: Peripheral blood samples were taken at the time of initial diagnosis, prior to any treatment. To identify distinguishing TCR V-J signatures, a discovery cohort of around 100 patients was used, comprising 40 to 45 with Graves' ophthalmopathy and 57 with stable Graves' hyperthyroidism. Prospective prediction of ophthalmopathy was tested in an independent validation cohort of fewer than 20 hyperthyroidism patients and some 17 patients who later progressed to ophthalmopathy. For training and testing, the roughly 100 patients in the discovery cohort were randomly divided in a 7:3 ratio. In about 6 Graves' hyperthyroidism patients, the study also compared T-cell repertoires from thyroid tissue with T-cell repertoires from blood. Once sampling was done, hyperthyroidism patients were given methimazole at a starting dose of 30 mg daily, whereas ophthalmopathy patients were given high-dose intravenous methylprednisolone. According to the paper, TCR Vbeta CDR3 sequencing was carried out on about 140 peripheral blood samples, which came from around 43 ophthalmopathy, some 73 hyperthyroidism and roughly 17 progressor patients.

What the work shows at the level of the full study, not this receptor alone: Most expanded thyroid clonotypes (frequency above 0.001) were also detected in blood, suggesting blood repertoires may reflect thyroid immune responses. In validation, the model predicted progression to ophthalmopathy with approximately 69% sensitivity and about 73% specificity, a median of around 6.6 months before onset. In cross-validation, a model built on a 13 V-J signature told ophthalmopathy apart from stable hyperthyroidism with approximately 90% sensitivity and 81% to 82% specificity, and in testing the same model reached 80%/75%. Sample size was not statistically predetermined, and investigators were not blinded to group allocation.

Graves' hyperthyroidism was defined as stable when no progression to ophthalmopathy occurred over 18 months of follow-up. The hyperthyroidism patients were between 18 and 65 years old and newly diagnosed, with a disease duration of less than 2 months. Patients with uncontrolled infections, other autoimmune diseases, pregnancy or lactation were excluded. Clinical symptoms, serum thyroxine and TRAb, thyroid ultrasound, and orbital computed tomography formed the basis for the diagnoses. Ficoll-Paque density gradient centrifugation was used to isolate PBMCs from around 10 ml of fresh peripheral blood. Total RNA was extracted using Trizol reagent, and RNA quality was assessed on an Agilent 2100 Bioanalyzer. TCR beta CDR3 regions were amplified from RNA transcripts. For the first round of RT-PCR on the TCR CDR3, the HTBI primer set was used together with the Qiagen OneStep RT-PCR kit. A second multiplex PCR round built the libraries, followed by size selection and purification. Paired-end sequencing of the libraries was performed with 100 bp reads on an Illumina HiSeq2000. In the original analysis: SOAPnuke was used to process the raw data, throwing out any read that contained adapters or uncalled bases, had a mean Phred below 15, or lacked an exact constant-primer or identifier match. High-quality paired reads were merged using COPE v1.2.5, and each unique nucleotide sequence was defined as a clonotype. MiTCR v1.1 was used to align clonotypes to the IMGT TRBV, TRBD and TRBJ reference segments. The analysis was restricted to V-J combinations with a frequency above 0.0001, which together covered roughly 99% of the repertoires. The TCS score was defined as F50 (clonal expansion) divided by E x V (chaos), with BLOSUM62-based TCRdist calculated between CDR3 peptides within each V-J. Welch's t-statistics and random forest reduced roughly 540 V-J features to 13, which were used in a naive Bayes classifier (R e1071). TCRdb's own reprocessing of the public reads used fastp at Q25 and MiXCR and kept productive beta chains. Rows with one shared CDR3 protein collapse into an entry with the most common genes and DNA. The authors' filters were not applied to this entry. In this sample the table shows 600,000 to 750,000 distinct CDR3 sequences, around 16% of which occur a single time. Of the sample, less than 20% is held by the ten largest clones.

This clonotype was observed many times. Its recognized antigen is unknown. No base-level quality is on record; no much larger clone is a single base apart. Looking up the germline V gene yields CDR1 SGHAT and CDR2 FQNNGV. From the cysteine up to the phenylalanine, the CDR3 has a length of 14 residues. This entry keeps only the CDR3 DNA: 42 bases, framed from base 1. At the junction V is shortened by 0 bases and J by 2 bases, with 7 bases in between. The sequence links TRBV11-2 to TRBJ2-5; perhaps TRBD2 is the D gene, with 5 bases matching. The sequence came from a man aged 45-65 years with Graves' hyperthyroidism. Sequencing was carried out using blood. The CDR3 region reads CASSLDSGQETQYF. The nucleotides read TGTGCCAGCAGCTTAGATTCGGGGCAAGAGACCCAGTACTTC.